The 5 T cell receptor beta chains given below trace back to one sample, sequenced in a study of T cell changes during pregnancy in multiple sclerosis. Profiling relied on immunoSEQ multiplex PCR, and the TCRdb table lists in-frame clones only, not all of them. The profile covers some 96,000 clones, with over 80% appearing a single time and less than 2.5% taken by the ten largest. The material was peripheral blood, obtained after pregnancy. All receptors derive from a female donor with multiple sclerosis, enrolled in a pregnancy study.

This chain joins TRBV5-4 and TRBJ1-2; D gene uncertain. Germline CDR1 and CDR2: SGHNT and YYREEE (reference sequence). This CDR3 contains 13 residues. V was clipped by 10 bases and J by 8 bases, with 21 bases between them. CDR3: CAGGSQGLRGYTF. CDR3 coding DNA: TGTGCCGGAGGATCACAAGGACTTAGGGGCTACACCTTC. Drawing the rest from reference TRBV5-4 and TRBJ1-2, the complete variable domain is ETGVTQSPTHLIKTRGQQVTLRCSSQSGHNTVSWYQQALGQGPQFIFQYYREEENGRGNFPPRFSGLQFPNYSSELNVNALELDDSALYLCAGGSQGLRGYTFGSGTRLTVV.

This sequence joins TRBV9 and TRBJ1-1; D may be TRBD1 (5 bases). The CDR3 is made up of 14 amino acids. CDR1 is SGDLS, CDR2 YYNGEE, per germline. Trimming shortened V by 7 bases and J by 3 bases, and 16 bases separated the two germline ends. The CDR3 reads CASAEWGGDTEAFF. The CDR3 DNA reads as TGTGCCAGCGCCGAGTGGGGGGGGGACACTGAAGCTTTCTTT.

The gene calls are TRBV9 and TRBJ1-1; a weak D match, TRBD1 (5 bases). The CDR3 length is 13 residues. V was trimmed by 0 bases and J by 3 bases, leaving 6 bases between them. The germline V gene encodes CDR1 SGDLS and CDR2 YYNGEE. This CDR3 reads CASSVATDTEAFF. The CDR3 region has the DNA TGTGCCAGCAGCGTAGCGACAGACACTGAAGCTTTCTTT.

The chain uses TRBV15 and TRBJ1-2, with 7 bases aligning to TRBD1. The CDR3 runs to 16 residues. V was clipped by 1 base and J by 2 bases; unmatched bases: 7. Germline CDR1 and CDR2: LNHNV and YYDKDF (reference sequence). Written as DNA, the CDR3 is TGTGCCACCAGCAGAGGCCGTTTGGGACAGAACTATGGCTACACCTTC. Protein sequence: CATSRGRLGQNYGYTF.

The chain combines TRBV6-1 with TRBJ1-6, with D uncertain. CDR1 and CDR2 (germline): MNHNS, SASEGT. The CDR3 length is 13 residues. Trimming took 2 bases from V and 14 from J, leaving 13 bases between them. The CDR3 DNA reads TGTGCCAGCAGTGAAAAGATAGGAGTTACCCTCCACTTT. Its translation is CASSEKIGVTLHF.